The 7 T cell receptor beta chains below come from one sample, sequenced in a study of identical twins (dated by TCRdb to the mid-2010s). The protocol used for the library was 5' RACE. The reads were generated on an Illumina HiSeq 2000. The public reads were run again by TCRdb, first through fastp at Q25 and then through MiXCR, and only productive beta chains were kept. Rows matching on CDR3 protein sequence are summarized as one entry with the most common DNA and genes. This sample comprises about 890,000 distinct CDR3 sequences, approximately 13% of them detected only once. The biggest ten clones account for around 1.6% of the sample. The sample also formed part of further work on yellow fever vaccine responses in identical twins.

Input material: PBMCs. The receptors here all came from a woman younger than 35 in good health.

This clonotype was counted ten times or more. The rearrangement joins TRBV15 to TRBJ1-4, with D uncertain. CDR3 length: 16 amino acids. Germline V gives CDR1 LNHNV, CDR2 YYDKDF (reference sequence). Trimming pared 2 bases from V and 0 bases from J, leaving 10 bases between. This CDR3 reads CATSRPSGATNEKLFF. The CDR3 bases are TGTGCCACCAGCAGACCCTCGGGAGCAACTAATGAAAAACTGTTTTTT.

J is TRBJ1-1 and V is TRBV20-1; D possibly corresponds to TRBD1 (5 bases). The V gene lost 1 base and the J gene lost 4 bases, with 10 bases spanning the gap. CDR3 length: 13 amino acids. From germline, CDR1 is DFQATT and CDR2 SNEGSKA (reference sequence). The chain's CDR3 is CSARATGGTEAFF. CDR3 sequence (DNA): TGCAGTGCTAGAGCCACGGGGGGCACTGAAGCTTTCTTT.

The chain carries TRBV7-9 and TRBJ2-5; 7 bases match TRBD1. The CDR3 has 14 amino acids. The trim removed 0 bases at V and 3 bases at J, leaving 1 base unmatched. Germline values: CDR1 SEHNR, CDR2 FQNEAQ (reference sequence). CDR3 residues: CASSLATGKETQYF. As DNA, the CDR3 is TGTGCCAGCAGCTTAGCGACAGGGAAAGAGACCCAGTACTTC.

The V call is TRBV2, the J call TRBJ2-3, with TRBD2 matching 15 bases. CDR3 length: 16 residues. Germline V lookup: CDR1 SNHLY, CDR2 FYNNEI. The V segment lost 2 bases and the J segment 7 bases; nucleotides outside the gene matches: 4. CDR3 in DNA: TGTGCCAGCAGTGAAAGGACTAGCGGGAGGGGCAATACGCAGTATTTT. Its translation is CASSERTSGRGNTQYF.

The V call is TRBV11-1, the J call TRBJ2-1; 14 nucleotides agree with TRBD2. Germline V lookup: CDR1 SGHAT, CDR2 FQDESV (reference sequence). This CDR3 has 20 residues. Trimming took 5 bases from V and 9 from J; bases not matched to a gene: 21. CDR3 DNA: TGTGCCAGCAGCCCCCAACTTGCCGGGACTAGCGGGAGCGGGAGTGGTGAGCAGTTCTTC. It translates to CASSPQLAGTSGSGSGEQFF.

This rearrangement joins TRBV4-1 to TRBJ2-7; D possibly corresponds to TRBD1 (6 bases). Germline assignment: CDR1 MGHRA and CDR2 YSYEKL. CDR3 size: 17 residues. The V gene lost 1 base and the J gene lost 0 bases, with 16 bases spanning the gap. This chain's CDR3 is CASSQGPRAGDSYEQYF. The CDR3 DNA reads as TGCGCCAGCAGCCAAGGCCCCCGGGCAGGGGACTCCTACGAGCAGTACTTC.

V is TRBV12-5 and J is TRBJ2-3; no clear D gene. Trimming took off 0 bases at V and 2 bases at J, with 12 bases between the two ends. Germline V lookup: CDR1 LGHNT, CDR2 FRNRAP. This CDR3 is 16 amino acids long. This chain's CDR3 is CASGLVLAANTDTQYF. The DNA of the CDR3 is TGTGCTAGTGGTTTGGTACTGGCAGCGAACACAGATACGCAGTATTTT.